A single sample is the source of the 16 T cell receptor beta chains below, sequenced in a study of radiation and T cells in renal cell carcinoma. Time point noted: blood 4 weeks post-SBRT, at nephrectomy. Treatment reported: 15 Gy SBRT to primary tumor, nephrectomy 4 weeks later. Method: immunoSEQ multiplex PCR; TCRdb's copy keeps in-frame clones and lacks some. The sample carries about 90,000 clones, around 80% recorded once. The sample here was blood, taken from a patient whose treatment included radiotherapy and nephrectomy. The receptors were sampled from a man aged 55-75 years with renal cell carcinoma.

V gene TRBV7-2 combines with J gene TRBJ1-1; unclear D gene. The CDR3 covers 15 residues. Germline lookup yields CDR1 SGHTA and CDR2 FQGNSA. Trimming removed 0 bases from V and 1 base from J, with 9 bases in between. DNA for the CDR3: TGTGCCAGCAGCTTAGCTCCCAGATCGAACACTGAAGCTTTCTTT. This encodes CASSLAPRSNTEAFF.

This clone was observed a handful of times. J is TRBJ1-1 and V is TRBV23-1; 11 nucleotides align to TRBD1. TRBV23-1 is given ORF status, its function remaining uncertain. The CDR3 extends over 16 amino acids. The trim removed 6 bases at V and 2 bases at J, leaving 8 bases unmatched. The CDR3 reads CASSCPGTGGNTEAFF. The CDR3 nucleotides read TGCGCCAGCAGCTGCCCGGGGACAGGGGGTAACACTGAAGCTTTCTTT.

V is TRBV18 and J is TRBJ1-1, with D possibly TRBD1 on 5 matching bases. The germline gives CDR1 KGHSH, CDR2 LQKENI. The V gene lost 3 bases and the J gene lost 3 bases, with 17 bases spanning the gap. CDR3 length: 16 amino acids. DNA for the CDR3: TGTGCCAGCTCACCCTCGCGGGGGAGGGGTGACACTGAAGCTTTCTTT. Its protein product is CASSPSRGRGDTEAFF.

This clone was found once. This chain uses TRBV10-3 with TRBJ2-1; 7 bases agree with TRBD2. The CDR3 spans 14 residues. CDR1 and CDR2 from the germline V gene are ENHRY and SYGVKD. V shed 7 bases, J shed 3 bases, and the junction held 6 bases outside the gene matches. DNA of the CDR3: TGTGCCATCAAAAGCGGGAAAATCTACAATGAGCAGTTCTTC. Protein sequence: CAIKSGKIYNEQFF.

Comment on this clone: One junction end does not reproduce the germline sequence, and a read error may be involved. This rearrangement joins TRBV2 to TRBJ2-1; 7 bases are a match to TRBD2. The CDR3 has 12 residues. The V gene's germline CDR1 is SNHLY and CDR2 FYNNEI. The CDR3 bases are TGTGCCAGCATTGAAGCGGGATTTGAGCAGTTCTTC. It codes for CASIEAGFEQFF.

Here the CDR3 DNA reads TGTGCCAGCAGTTTACTACCCCGCACCTACAATGAGCAGTTCTTC. It codes for CASSLLPRTYNEQFF. The chain carries TRBV28 and TRBJ2-1; unclear D gene. The germline gives CDR1 MDHEN, CDR2 SYDVKM. The V gene lost 2 bases and the J gene lost 2 bases, with 10 bases spanning the gap. The CDR3 loop spans 15 amino acids.

The chain links TRBV28 to TRBJ2-3; D not certain. V dropped 0 bases and J dropped 0 bases, with 7 bases sitting between them. Germline-derived CDR1 and CDR2 are MDHEN and SYDVKM. The CDR3 length is 15 residues. Here the CDR3 DNA reads TGTGCCAGCAGTTTATGGGGCCTTAGCACAGATACGCAGTATTTT. It yields the protein CASSLWGLSTDTQYF. The whole variable domain, remainder taken from reference TRBV28 and TRBJ2-3, is DVKVTQSSRYLVKRTGEKVFLECVQDMDHENMFWYRQDPGLGLRLIYFSYDVKMKEKGDIPEGYSVSREKKERFSLILESASTNQTSMYLCASSLWGLSTDTQYFGPGTRLTVL.

This sequence joins TRBV19 and TRBJ2-4; 9 bases are a match to TRBD2. Losses at the gene ends were 5 bases for V and 6 bases for J; bases not matched to a gene: 8. The CDR3 totals 15 residues. The V gene's germline CDR1 is LNHDA and CDR2 SQIVND (reference sequence). CDR3 sequence (DNA): TGTGCCAGTAGTTTGCTAGCGGGAAGGGGAAACATTCAGTACTTC. Amino acids: CASSLLAGRGNIQYF.

CDR3 sequence reads: CAISESLAGAVDTQYF. The CDR3 DNA reads as TGTGCCATCAGTGAGTCGTTAGCGGGAGCTGTAGATACGCAGTATTTT. The V gene is TRBV10-3, the J gene TRBJ2-3; 9 nucleotides align to TRBD2. This CDR3 contains 16 residues. From germline, CDR1 is ENHRY and CDR2 SYGVKD. The V segment lost 0 bases and the J segment 5 bases; nucleotides outside the gene matches: 6.

This chain joins TRBV9 and TRBJ2-1; 9 positions agree with TRBD2. V shed 0 bases, J shed 7 bases, and the junction held 8 bases outside the gene matches. This CDR3 region has 16 residues. CDR1 and CDR2 (germline): SGDLS, YYNGEE. CDR3 in DNA: TGTGCCAGCAGCGTAGCTCCCTTAGCGGGAGCGAATGAGCAGTTCTTC. It codes for CASSVAPLAGANEQFF.

The genes are TRBV5-1 and TRBJ2-7; 7 bases align to TRBD2. Germline loops: CDR1 SGHRS, CDR2 YFSETQ. The CDR3 runs to 15 residues. V lost 3 bases, J lost 1 base, and 7 bases stayed unmatched. As DNA, the CDR3 is TGCGCCAGCAGCTCCAATCCGGGGGGTTCCTACGAGCAGTACTTC. Translation gives CASSSNPGGSYEQYF.

The chain recombines TRBV5-6 with TRBJ2-2, with 12 bases that match TRBD2. The CDR3 extends over 16 amino acids. Trimming cost V 4 bases and J 5 bases; bases outside gene matches: 6. Germline values: CDR1 SGHDT, CDR2 YYEEEE. The CDR3 DNA reads as TGTGCCAGCAGCCTTCCTAGCGGGAGGGTGACCGGGGAGCTGTTTTTT. It specifies CASSLPSGRVTGELFF.

The chain couples TRBV7-9 to TRBJ2-7; D assignment may be TRBD1 or TRBD2 (5 bases each). The germline V gene encodes CDR1 SEHNR and CDR2 FQNEAQ (reference sequence). The length of the CDR3 is 13 residues. Trimming took 4 bases from V and 0 from J, leaving 7 bases between them. For the CDR3, the DNA is TGTGCCAGCAGCTCCGGGACCTCCTACGAGCAGTACTTC. Translating gives CASSSGTSYEQYF.

The rearrangement uses TRBV28 and TRBJ1-1, with a tentative D call TRBD1 (6 bases). Germline V lookup: CDR1 MDHEN, CDR2 SYDVKM. Between the trimmed V and J ends, which lost 3 bases and 7 bases, there was a span of 9 bases. The length of the CDR3 is 12 residues. In nucleotides, the CDR3 is TGTGCCAGCAGTTTCTGGACAGATGAAGCTTTCTTT. It codes for CASSFWTDEAFF.

A few counts support this clone. This chain uses TRBV5-8 with TRBJ2-2; no reliable D call. Germline CDR1 is SGHTS and CDR2 is YDEGEE. The CDR3 length is 16 residues. V gave up 1 base and J gave up 3 bases, with 13 bases separating them. The CDR3 DNA is TGTGCCAGCAGCTTGAAGTGGGGTGCCTACACCGGGGAGCTGTTTTTT. Translation gives CASSLKWGAYTGELFF. Looking up the rest from reference TRBV5-8 and TRBJ2-2 gives the full variable domain: EAGVTQSPTHLIKTRGQQATLRCSPISGHTSVYWYQQALGLGLQFLLWYDEGEERNRGNFPPRFSGRQFPNYSSELNVNALELEDSALYLCASSLKWGAYTGELFFGEGSRLTVL.

V usage is TRBV7-2 and J usage is TRBJ2-3; 11 nucleotides match TRBD1. The germline V gene has CDR1 SGHTA and CDR2 FQGNSA. The CDR3 covers 16 residues. The V and J ends lost 5 bases and 4 bases, in that order; junction bases with no gene match: 8. CDR3 bases: TGTGCCAGCAGCCCCGGAGGGACAGGGGGTGCAGATACGCAGTATTTT. It codes for CASSPGGTGGADTQYF.